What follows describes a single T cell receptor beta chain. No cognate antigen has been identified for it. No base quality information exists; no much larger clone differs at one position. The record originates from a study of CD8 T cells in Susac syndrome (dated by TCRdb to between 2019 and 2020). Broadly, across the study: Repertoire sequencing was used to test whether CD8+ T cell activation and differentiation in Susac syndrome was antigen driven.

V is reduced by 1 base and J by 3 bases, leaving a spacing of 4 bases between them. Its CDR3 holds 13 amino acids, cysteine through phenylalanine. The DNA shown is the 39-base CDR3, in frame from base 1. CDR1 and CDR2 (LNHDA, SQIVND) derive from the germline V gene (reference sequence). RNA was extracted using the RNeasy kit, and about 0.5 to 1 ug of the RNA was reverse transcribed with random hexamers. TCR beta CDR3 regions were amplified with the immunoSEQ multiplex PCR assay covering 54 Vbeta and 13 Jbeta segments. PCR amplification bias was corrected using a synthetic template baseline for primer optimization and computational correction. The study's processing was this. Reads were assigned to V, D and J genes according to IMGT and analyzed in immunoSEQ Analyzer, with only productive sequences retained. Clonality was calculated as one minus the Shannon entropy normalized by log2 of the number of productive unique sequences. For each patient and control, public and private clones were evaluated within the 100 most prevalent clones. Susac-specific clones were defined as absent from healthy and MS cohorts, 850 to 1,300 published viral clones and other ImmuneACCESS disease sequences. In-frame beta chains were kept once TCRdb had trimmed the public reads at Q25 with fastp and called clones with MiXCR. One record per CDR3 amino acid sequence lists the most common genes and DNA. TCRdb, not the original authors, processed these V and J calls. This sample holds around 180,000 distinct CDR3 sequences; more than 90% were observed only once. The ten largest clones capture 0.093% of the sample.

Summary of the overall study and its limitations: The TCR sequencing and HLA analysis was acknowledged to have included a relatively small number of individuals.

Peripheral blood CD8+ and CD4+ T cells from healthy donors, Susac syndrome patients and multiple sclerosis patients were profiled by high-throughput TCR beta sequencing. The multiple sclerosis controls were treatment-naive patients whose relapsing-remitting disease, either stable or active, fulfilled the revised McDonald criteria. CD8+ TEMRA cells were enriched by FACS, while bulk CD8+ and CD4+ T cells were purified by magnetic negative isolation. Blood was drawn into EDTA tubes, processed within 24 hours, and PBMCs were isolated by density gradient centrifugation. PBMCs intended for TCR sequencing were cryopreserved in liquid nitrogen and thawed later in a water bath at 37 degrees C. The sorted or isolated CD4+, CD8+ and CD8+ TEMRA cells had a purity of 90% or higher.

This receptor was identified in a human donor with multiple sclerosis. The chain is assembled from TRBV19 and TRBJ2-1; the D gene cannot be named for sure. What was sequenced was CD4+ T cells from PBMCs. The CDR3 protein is CASSIGHYNEQFF. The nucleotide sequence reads TGTGCCAGTAGTATAGGACACTACAATGAGCAGTTCTTC. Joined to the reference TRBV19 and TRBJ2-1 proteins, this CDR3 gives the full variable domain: DGGITQSPKYLFRKEGQNVTLSCEQNLNHDAMYWYRQDPGQGLRLIYYSQIVNDFQKGDIAEGYSVSREKKESFPLTVTSAQKNPTAFYLCASSIGHYNEQFFGPGTRLTVL.